Listed here are 27 T cell receptor beta chains from one sample, sequenced in a study of blood T cell repertoires in COVID-19. Here immunoSEQ multiplex PCR was the method, and the copy in TCRdb shows in-frame clones only, minus some. The repertoire holds roughly 120,000 clones, 74% seen once, with around 6.2% in the top ten. Source material: peripheral blood. The origin of the receptors is a man at least 80 years old with COVID-19, enrolled during active disease.

The rearrangement joins TRBV29-1 to TRBJ1-4; a possible D gene is TRBD1 (5 bases). V was cut by 3 bases and J by 9 bases, with 11 bases left in between. Germline V gives CDR1 SQVTM, CDR2 ANQGSEA. This CDR3 spans 12 amino acids. The CDR3 nucleotides read TGCAGCGTTGAGGGGAAGGACAAAAAACTGTTTTTT. It translates to CSVEGKDKKLFF.

This clone was seen more than once but under ten times. The chain has TRBV19 and TRBJ2-5, with 9 bases matching TRBD1. Trimming at V came to 5 bases and at J to 3 bases, leaving 7 bases not matched to a gene. Per germline, CDR1 LNHDA and CDR2 SQIVND (reference sequence). The CDR3 covers 15 residues. The CDR3 loop reads CASSAHRGREETQYF. In nucleotides, the CDR3 is TGTGCCAGTAGTGCCCACAGGGGGCGCGAAGAGACCCAGTACTTC.

The rearrangement links TRBV2 to TRBJ2-1; D is possibly TRBD1 (7 bases). The V end lost 10 bases, the J end lost 15 bases, and 19 bases lay between the germline ends. CDR1 and CDR2 (germline): SNHLY, FYNNEI. CDR3 length equals 11 residues. The CDR3 coding sequence is TGTGCCACCCAGGGGGGATTCGTCCCGTTCTTC. Translation: CATQGGFVPFF.

The table lists this clone with many counts. The V and J genes are TRBV28 and TRBJ2-3, with 10 bases lining up with TRBD2. Germline V gene lookup returns CDR1 MDHEN and CDR2 SYDVKM. This CDR3 is 17 amino acids long. The trim removed 6 bases at V and 1 base at J, leaving 10 bases unmatched. CDR3: CASSSLLTSGGTDTQYF. The CDR3 coding sequence is TGTGCCAGCAGCTCTCTTCTAACTAGCGGGGGCACAGATACGCAGTATTTT.

The rearrangement joins TRBV7-2 to TRBJ2-4; TRBD2 matches 10 bases. CDR1 and CDR2 (germline): SGHTA, FQGNSA. This CDR3 has 15 residues. V gave up 5 bases and J gave up 4 bases; unmatched junction bases: 5. The CDR3 spells CASSTGTSEKNIQYF. The CDR3, as DNA: TGTGCCAGCAGCACCGGGACTAGCGAGAAAAACATTCAGTACTTC.

The chain has TRBV10-3 and TRBJ2-1; 11 bases fit TRBD2. CDR1 is ENHRY, CDR2 SYGVKD, per germline. The CDR3 is made up of 18 amino acids. J gave up 1 base and V 0 bases, and 5 bases lay outside the gene matches. The CDR3 loop reads CAISESRTSGRSYNEQFF. CDR3 DNA sequence: TGTGCCATCAGTGAGTCGAGGACTAGCGGGCGTTCCTACAATGAGCAGTTCTTC.

This clone was counted a single time. The rearrangement links TRBV7-9 to TRBJ1-1; tentative D call: TRBD1 (6 bases). Trimming took off 2 bases at V and 4 bases at J, with 8 bases between the two ends. CDR1 is SEHNR and CDR2 is FQNEAQ in the germline V gene (reference sequence). This CDR3 spans 13 amino acids. Here the CDR3 reads CASSLQGSTEAFF. The CDR3 DNA sequence: TGTGCCAGCAGCTTACAGGGGAGCACTGAAGCTTTCTTT.

The rearrangement uses TRBV2 and TRBJ2-7; TRBD1 might be the D (5 bases). Germline V gives CDR1 SNHLY, CDR2 FYNNEI. This CDR3 has 15 amino acids. With 1 base removed from V and 3 bases from J, the gap between germline ends came to 13 bases. This CDR3 reads CASSEGRAWDYEQYF. The CDR3 DNA sequence: TGTGCCAGCAGTGAAGGCAGGGCTTGGGACTACGAGCAGTACTTC.

The genes are TRBV5-1 and TRBJ2-7; 7 bases are shared with TRBD2. V shed 4 bases and J 2 bases; nucleotides not matched to a gene: 9. CDR3 length equals 15 residues. The germline gives CDR1 SGHRS, CDR2 YFSETQ. CDR3 bases: TGCGCCAGCAGCAGGGTGGCGGGAGAGACCTACGAGCAGTACTTC. Amino acids: CASSRVAGETYEQYF. Full variable domain (outside the CDR3, taken from reference TRBV5-1 and TRBJ2-7): KAGVTQTPRYLIKTRGQQVTLSCSPISGHRSVSWYQQTPGQGLQFLFEYFSETQRNKGNFPGRFSGRQFSNSRSEMNVSTLELGDSALYLCASSRVAGETYEQYFGPGTRLTVT.

This chain joins TRBV5-1 and TRBJ2-5; 11 bases align to TRBD1. The CDR3 is 16 residues long. Per the germline V gene, CDR1 is SGHRS and CDR2 is YFSETQ. The ends lost 1 base at V and 5 bases at J; junction bases unmatched: 7. The CDR3 loop is CASSLNPGQGEETQYF. CDR3 nucleotide sequence: TGCGCCAGCAGCTTGAATCCGGGACAGGGGGAGGAGACCCAGTACTTC.

There are a few counts of this clone. This sequence joins TRBV19 and TRBJ2-7; 9 positions match TRBD1. Germline lookup yields CDR1 LNHDA and CDR2 SQIVND (reference sequence). This CDR3 comprises 15 residues. The ends lost 6 bases at V and 3 bases at J; junction bases unmatched: 9. CDR3 in amino acids: CASRSTGQGIYEQYF. The CDR3 nucleotides read TGTGCCAGTAGGTCGACGGGACAGGGTATCTACGAGCAGTACTTC.

Here the CDR3 DNA reads TGTGCCAGCAGTAGTCCCGGGACAGGGGTTAATGAGCAGTTCTTC. This gives the protein CASSSPGTGVNEQFF. V is TRBV28 and J is TRBJ2-1, with 10 bases fitting TRBD1. V dropped 5 bases and J dropped 7; count of bases not matched to a gene: 8. This CDR3 is 15 amino acids long. Germline CDR1 MDHEN, CDR2 SYDVKM.

The chain employs TRBV19 and TRBJ1-2, with 11 bases lining up with TRBD1. J lost 7 bases, V lost 3 bases, and 10 bases had no gene match. The CDR3 totals 16 residues. The germline V gene has CDR1 LNHDA and CDR2 SQIVND (reference sequence). The CDR3 DNA follows: TGTGCCAGTAGTATCCCCCCCGGACAGGGGGCGGTTGGCTACACCTTC. This codes for CASSIPPGQGAVGYTF. Complete variable domain (other parts from reference TRBV19 and TRBJ1-2): DGGITQSPKYLFRKEGQNVTLSCEQNLNHDAMYWYRQDPGQGLRLIYYSQIVNDFQKGDIAEGYSVSREKKESFPLTVTSAQKNPTAFYLCASSIPPGQGAVGYTFGSGTRLTVV.

This chain links TRBV18 with TRBJ1-1, with D perhaps TRBD1 (6 bases). The V and J ends lost 3 bases and 0 bases respectively, with 8 bases between them. Germline V gene data show CDR1 as KGHSH and CDR2 as LQKENI. The CDR3 has 14 amino acids. The CDR3 DNA reads TGTGCCAGCTCACCGCAGGGGATGAACACTGAAGCTTTCTTT. Protein: CASSPQGMNTEAFF.

This sequence joins TRBV27 and TRBJ2-7; unclear D gene. The CDR3 contains 13 residues. The V gene's germline CDR1 is MNHEY and CDR2 SMNVEV (reference sequence). V shed 3 bases and J shed 5 bases, with 11 bases lying between them. The CDR3 is CASSFRSHHEQYF. CDR3 coding DNA: TGTGCCAGCAGTTTCCGGTCCCACCACGAGCAGTACTTC.

V gene TRBV18 combines with J gene TRBJ1-1; weak D call: TRBD1 (6 bases). The germline V and J ends were trimmed by 5 bases and 3 bases, with 16 bases remaining between them. CDR3 length equals 15 residues. The germline V gene encodes CDR1 KGHSH and CDR2 LQKENI. CDR3 amino acids: CASSGRRGGYTEAFF. CDR3 nucleotide sequence: TGTGCCAGCTCAGGGCGCAGGGGAGGGTACACTGAAGCTTTCTTT.

This clone appeared a single time. The CDR3 protein is CATSARGLSTDTQYF. DNA for the CDR3: TGTGCCACCAGTGCGAGGGGACTTAGCACAGATACGCAGTATTTT. J is TRBJ2-3 and V is TRBV24-1; D might be TRBD2 (6 bases). The V and J ends lost 5 bases and 0 bases respectively, with 11 bases between them. CDR3 length equals 15 residues. CDR1 is KGHDR and CDR2 is SFDVKD in the germline V gene.

The chain employs TRBV6-5 and TRBJ2-2; TRBD2 matches at 8 bases. J gave up 1 base and V 6 bases, and 4 bases lay outside the gene matches. The CDR3 is made up of 15 amino acids. CDR1 MNHEY and CDR2 SVGAGI come from the germline V gene. Written as DNA, the CDR3 is TGTGCCAGCAGACAAGCGGGAGTGAACACCGGGGAGCTGTTTTTT. It yields the protein CASRQAGVNTGELFF.

The V call is TRBV28, the J call TRBJ1-4; possibly TRBD1 for D (6 bases). From germline, CDR1 is MDHEN and CDR2 SYDVKM. The ends were cut back, 10 bases at V and 5 bases at J, with 20 bases in the middle. The CDR3 totals 15 residues. This chain's CDR3 is CATTYGGGRNEKLFF. The DNA for the CDR3 is TGTGCCACCACCTACGGGGGGGGGCGGAATGAAAAACTGTTTTTT.

This chain joins TRBV29-1 and TRBJ1-2, with 7 bases aligning to TRBD1. This CDR3 contains 13 residues. The V segment lost 7 bases and the J segment 2 bases; nucleotides outside the gene matches: 7. Germline lookup yields CDR1 SQVTM and CDR2 ANQGSEA. The CDR3 coding sequence is TGCAGCGCCGCCCAACAGGGGAACTATGGCTACACCTTC. Encoded protein: CSAAQQGNYGYTF.

The chain has TRBV20-1 and TRBJ2-1; 9 bases map to TRBD2. Germline V gene sequence: CDR1 DFQATT, CDR2 SNEGSKA (reference sequence). The CDR3 is 17 residues long. Trimming took 3 bases from V and 3 from J; bases not matched to a gene: 12. CDR3 nucleotide sequence: TGCAGTGCTAGTATTGGGGCCGGACTAGCGATCTACAATGAGCAGTTCTTC. Encoded protein: CSASIGAGLAIYNEQFF.

This chain links TRBV5-1 with TRBJ2-1, with 10 bases lining up with TRBD2. Unmatched junction bases numbered 13, after V lost 7 bases and J lost 9 bases. The CDR3 runs 15 residues. The germline V gene encodes CDR1 SGHRS and CDR2 YFSETQ. The CDR3 loop is CASGTPGLAWTEQFF. CDR3 nucleotides: TGCGCCAGCGGAACTCCGGGACTAGCGTGGACTGAGCAGTTCTTC.

The rearrangement links TRBV7-6 to TRBJ2-5; possibly TRBD1 for D (7 bases). V dropped 6 bases and J dropped 5 bases, with 16 bases sitting between them. The germline CDR1 and CDR2 sequences are SGHVS and FNYEAQ. This CDR3 contains 14 residues. The DNA of the CDR3 is TGTGCCAGCAGTTCGGGACAGCTAGCGGAGACCCAGTACTTC. Translated: CASSSGQLAETQYF. Filled out from reference TRBV7-6 and TRBJ2-5, the complete variable domain reads GAGVSQSPRYKVTKRGQDVALRCDPISGHVSLYWYRQALGQGPEFLTYFNYEAQQDKSGLPNDRFSAERPEGSISTLTIQRTEQRDSAMYRCASSSGQLAETQYFGPGTRLLVL.

The genes are TRBV2 and TRBJ2-7, with 8 bases that match TRBD2. Per the germline V gene, CDR1 is SNHLY and CDR2 is FYNNEI. The CDR3 consists of 14 residues. The junction had 9 bases not matched to a gene; V was cut back by 4 bases and J by 7 bases. CDR3 in amino acids: CASSADPREGEQYF. CDR3 nucleotides: TGTGCCAGCAGTGCCGATCCCCGGGAGGGGGAGCAGTACTTC.

This clone was detected a few times. The gene calls are TRBV5-1 and TRBJ1-2, with 9 bases identical to TRBD1. Germline V CDR1 and CDR2: SGHRS, YFSETQ. The CDR3 is 15 amino acids. V dropped 4 bases and J dropped 1; count of bases not matched to a gene: 5. The CDR3 region is CASSEGDRVNYGYTF. DNA for the CDR3: TGCGCCAGCAGCGAGGGGGACAGGGTTAACTATGGCTACACCTTC.

The gene calls are TRBV12-3 or TRBV12-4 and TRBJ1-1, with D perhaps TRBD1 (5 bases). The ends were cut back, 5 bases at V and 0 bases at J, with 7 bases in the middle. This CDR3 region has 13 residues. The CDR3 region is CASSPQVNTEAFF. In DNA, the CDR3 is TGTGCCAGCAGTCCACAGGTGAACACTGAAGCTTTCTTT.

The V gene is TRBV5-1, the J gene TRBJ2-7; 8 bases map to TRBD1. This CDR3 has 17 residues. The trim removed 4 bases at V and 1 base at J, leaving 13 bases unmatched. Germline CDR1 is SGHRS and CDR2 is YFSETQ. CDR3 amino acids: CASSIGQGGIRSYEQYF. The CDR3 nucleotides read TGCGCCAGCAGCATAGGACAGGGCGGTATCCGGTCCTACGAGCAGTACTTC.